The clone carrying this T cell receptor (beta chain) was seen only a few times. Its antigen remains unknown. Three pairs of healthy female monozygous twins were the donors. Losses at the gene ends were 6 bases for V and 0 bases for J; bases not matched to a gene: 4. This CDR3 comprises 15 residues. Germline V gives CDR1 MNHEY, CDR2 SVGAGI. The data derive from a study of identical twins' blood T cells. Study-wide points: Top TCRbeta clonotypes were shared more with twin than unrelated donors.

TCR cDNA libraries were made from RNA using a previously described, modified protocol. TCRdb independently ran MiXCR on the 5' RACE reads; one entry per CDR3 protein. The repertoire holds about 370,000 distinct CDR3 sequences, with 25% to 35% as singletons. The chain employs TRBV6-5 and TRBJ2-1; 8 bases map to TRBD2. The sample taken for sequencing was PBMCs. This TCR came from a woman aged 18 to 55 in good health. The CDR3 region has the DNA TGTGCCAGCAGATCGGGACTAGACTCCTACAATGAGCAGTTCTTC. Its protein is CASRSGLDSYNEQFF.